The T cell receptor (beta chain) under discussion was sequenced for a study of cytomegalovirus exposure and HLA in healthy donors. Findings of the study overall: In vitro checks showed that a few CMV-associated chains really do target CMV antigens. The classifier reportedly diagnosed cytomegalovirus status with high sensitivity and specificity. The listing of fewer than 200 TCR beta chains classed them as cytomegalovirus-associated.

With respect to this clone: Its antigen is unknown.

The CDR3 has 17 amino acids. Trimming left V 5 bases short and J 4 bases short, with 18 bases between. Germline lookup yields CDR1 SGHTA and CDR2 FQGNSA. This table comes from immunoSEQ multiplex PCR, and its TCRdb copy is limited to in-frame clones, with some not included. The sample lists 100,000 to 130,000 clones, approximately 94% occurring once. A roughly 120-subject validation cohort, separate from the approximately 610-subject first cohort, supplied the donors. This chain uses TRBV7-2 with TRBJ2-6, with D perhaps matching TRBD1 (5 bases). The clonotype comes from a woman aged 18-29 years in good health and CMV-seronegative. The specimen was PBMCs. CDR3 coding DNA: TGTGCCAGCAGCCCAGGGCTGGGGCGTTCCGGGGCCAACGTCCTGACTTTC. It encodes CASSPGLGRSGANVLTF.